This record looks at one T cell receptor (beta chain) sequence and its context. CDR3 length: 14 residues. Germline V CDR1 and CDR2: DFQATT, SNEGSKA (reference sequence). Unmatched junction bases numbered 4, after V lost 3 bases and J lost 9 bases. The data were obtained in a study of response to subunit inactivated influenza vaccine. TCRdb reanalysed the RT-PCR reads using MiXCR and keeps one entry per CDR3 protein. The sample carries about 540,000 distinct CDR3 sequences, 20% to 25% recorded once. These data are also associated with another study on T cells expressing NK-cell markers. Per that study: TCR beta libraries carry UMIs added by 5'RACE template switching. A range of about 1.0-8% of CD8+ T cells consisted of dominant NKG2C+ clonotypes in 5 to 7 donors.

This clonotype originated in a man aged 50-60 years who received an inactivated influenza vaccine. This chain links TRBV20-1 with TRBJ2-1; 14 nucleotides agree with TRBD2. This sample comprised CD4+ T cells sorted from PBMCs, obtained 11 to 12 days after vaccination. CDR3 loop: CSARTSGGASEQFF. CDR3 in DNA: TGCAGTGCTAGGACTAGCGGGGGGGCGAGTGAGCAGTTCTTC.